This TCR beta chain was found in a study of monozygotic twins with inflammatory bowel disease. General study findings and limits: Lower TCRbeta diversity (inverse Simpson) was seen in IBD patients than in healthy co-twins. No discrimination was achieved between different T cell subtypes.

Eight distinct reactions (per sample) were used to make the cDNA. TCRdb re-called the 5' RACE reads; every CDR3 protein appears as one record, without DNA. Recorded here are a few hundred thousand distinct CDR3 sequences; the top ten clones represent just over 2.5%. Comments on this clonotype: Its antigen remains unidentified.

CDR1 and CDR2 (germline): SGHDT, YYEEEE. The CDR3 loop spans 16 amino acids. Sequenced input: blood. The clonotype was recovered from a human donor with ulcerative colitis or Crohn's disease, or a healthy co-twin of an affected twin (not recorded which). This sequence joins TRBV5-6 and TRBJ2-5; TCRdb picks TRBD2, but there is no DNA to check that call. The CDR3 reads CASSIPRLAGGETQYF.